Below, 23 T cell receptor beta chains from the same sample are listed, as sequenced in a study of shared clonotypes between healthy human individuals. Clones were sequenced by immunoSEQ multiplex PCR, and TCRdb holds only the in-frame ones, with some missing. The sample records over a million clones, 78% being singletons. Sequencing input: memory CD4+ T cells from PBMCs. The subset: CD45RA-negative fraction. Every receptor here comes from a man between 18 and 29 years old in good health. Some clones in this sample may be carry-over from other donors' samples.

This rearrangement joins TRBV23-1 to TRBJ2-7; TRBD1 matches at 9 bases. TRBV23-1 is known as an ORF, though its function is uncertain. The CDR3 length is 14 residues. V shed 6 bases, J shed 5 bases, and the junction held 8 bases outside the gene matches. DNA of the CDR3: TGCGCCAGCAGGCCCCACGGGACAGGGCACGAGCAGTACTTC. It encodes CASRPHGTGHEQYF.

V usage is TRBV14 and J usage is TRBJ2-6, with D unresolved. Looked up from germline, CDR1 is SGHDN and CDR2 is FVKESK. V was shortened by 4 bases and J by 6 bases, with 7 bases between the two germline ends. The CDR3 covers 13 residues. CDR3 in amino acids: CASSLSMANVLTF. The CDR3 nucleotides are TGTGCCAGCAGCCTGTCTATGGCCAACGTCCTGACTTTC.

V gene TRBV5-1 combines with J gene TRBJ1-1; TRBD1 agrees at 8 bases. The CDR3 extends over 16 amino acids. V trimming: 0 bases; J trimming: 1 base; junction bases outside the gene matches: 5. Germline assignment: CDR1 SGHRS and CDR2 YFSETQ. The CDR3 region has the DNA TGCGCCAGCAGCTTGGACGAAGGACAGGGGAACACTGAAGCTTTCTTT. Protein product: CASSLDEGQGNTEAFF.

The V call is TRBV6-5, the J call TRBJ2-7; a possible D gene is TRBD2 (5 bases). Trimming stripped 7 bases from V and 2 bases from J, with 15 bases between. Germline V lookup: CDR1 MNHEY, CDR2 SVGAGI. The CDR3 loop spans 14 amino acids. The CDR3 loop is CASMRRTGAYEQYF. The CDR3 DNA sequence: TGTGCCAGCATGAGGAGGACGGGCGCCTACGAGCAGTACTTC.

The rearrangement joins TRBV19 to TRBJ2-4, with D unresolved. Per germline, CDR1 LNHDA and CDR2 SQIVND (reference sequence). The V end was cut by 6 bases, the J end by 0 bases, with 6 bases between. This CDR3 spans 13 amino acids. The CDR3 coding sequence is TGTGCCAGTAGCACCCAAGCCAAAAACATTCAGTACTTC. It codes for CASSTQAKNIQYF. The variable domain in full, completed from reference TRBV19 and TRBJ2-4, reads DGGITQSPKYLFRKEGQNVTLSCEQNLNHDAMYWYRQDPGQGLRLIYYSQIVNDFQKGDIAEGYSVSREKKESFPLTVTSAQKNPTAFYLCASSTQAKNIQYFGAGTRLSVL.

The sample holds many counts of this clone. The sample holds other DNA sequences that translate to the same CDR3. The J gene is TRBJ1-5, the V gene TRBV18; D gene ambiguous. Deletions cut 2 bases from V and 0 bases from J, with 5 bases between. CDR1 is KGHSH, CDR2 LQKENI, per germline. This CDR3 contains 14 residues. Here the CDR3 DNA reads TGTGCCAGCTCACCAGGGAATAGCAATCAGCCCCAGCATTTT. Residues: CASSPGNSNQPQHF.

CDR3 amino acids: CASSFDEQENTEAFF. In DNA, the CDR3 is TGTGCCAGCAGCTTTGACGAACAGGAGAACACTGAAGCTTTCTTT. V is TRBV5-4 and J is TRBJ1-1; D perhaps matches TRBD1 (5 bases). This CDR3 region has 15 residues. Germline CDR1 and CDR2: SGHNT and YYREEE (reference sequence). The V end lost 2 bases, the J end lost 1 base, and 12 bases lay between the germline ends.

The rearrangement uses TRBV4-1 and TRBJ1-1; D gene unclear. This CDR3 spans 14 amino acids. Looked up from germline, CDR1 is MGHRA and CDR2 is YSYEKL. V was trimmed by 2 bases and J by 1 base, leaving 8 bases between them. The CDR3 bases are TGCGCCAGCAGCCAACTGACGGGGAACACTGAAGCTTTCTTT. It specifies CASSQLTGNTEAFF.

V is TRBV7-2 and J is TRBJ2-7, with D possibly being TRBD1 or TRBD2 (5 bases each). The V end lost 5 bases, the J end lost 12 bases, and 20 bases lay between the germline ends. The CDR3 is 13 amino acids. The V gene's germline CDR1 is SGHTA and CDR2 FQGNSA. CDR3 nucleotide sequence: TGTGCCAGCAGCGGTCGACGGGACCTGCCGGGGTACTTC. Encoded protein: CASSGRRDLPGYF.

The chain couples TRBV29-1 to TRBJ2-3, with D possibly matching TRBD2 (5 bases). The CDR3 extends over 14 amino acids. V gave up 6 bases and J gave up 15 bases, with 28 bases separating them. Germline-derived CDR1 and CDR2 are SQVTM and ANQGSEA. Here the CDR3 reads CSVRVRFENTLHYF. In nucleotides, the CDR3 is TGCAGCGTGCGGGTTCGGTTTGAGAACACTTTACACTATTTT.

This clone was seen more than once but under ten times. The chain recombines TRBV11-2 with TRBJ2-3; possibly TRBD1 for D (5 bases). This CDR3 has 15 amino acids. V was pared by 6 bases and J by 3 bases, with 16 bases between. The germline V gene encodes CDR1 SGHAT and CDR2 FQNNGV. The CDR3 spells CASRGFRDRTDTQYF. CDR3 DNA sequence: TGTGCCAGCAGGGGCTTCAGGGATAGAACAGATACGCAGTATTTT.

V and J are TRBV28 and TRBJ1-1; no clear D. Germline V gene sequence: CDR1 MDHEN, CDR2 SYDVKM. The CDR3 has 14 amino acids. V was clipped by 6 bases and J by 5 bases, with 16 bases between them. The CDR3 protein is CASSLIMLGTEAFF. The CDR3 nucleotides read TGTGCCAGCAGCCTCATTATGTTGGGGACTGAAGCTTTCTTT.

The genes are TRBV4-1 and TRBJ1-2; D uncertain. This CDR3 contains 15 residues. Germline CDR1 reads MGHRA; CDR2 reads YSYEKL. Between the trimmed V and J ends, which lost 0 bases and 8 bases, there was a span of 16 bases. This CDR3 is CASSQDPLFLGGYTF. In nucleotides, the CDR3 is TGCGCCAGCAGCCAAGATCCATTGTTTTTGGGGGGCTACACCTTC.

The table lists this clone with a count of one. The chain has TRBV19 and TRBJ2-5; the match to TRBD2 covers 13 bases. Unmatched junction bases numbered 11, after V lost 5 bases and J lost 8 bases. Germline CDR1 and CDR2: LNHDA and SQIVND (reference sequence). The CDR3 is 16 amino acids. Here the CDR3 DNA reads TGTGCCAGTAGTGCAAGGACTAGCGGGAGCCTAGGAACCCAGTACTTC. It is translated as CASSARTSGSLGTQYF.

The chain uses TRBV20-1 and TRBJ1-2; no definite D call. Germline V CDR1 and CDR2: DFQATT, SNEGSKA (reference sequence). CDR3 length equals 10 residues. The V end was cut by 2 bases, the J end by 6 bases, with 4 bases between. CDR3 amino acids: CSARSNGYTF. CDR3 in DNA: TGCAGTGCTAGATCAAATGGCTACACCTTC.

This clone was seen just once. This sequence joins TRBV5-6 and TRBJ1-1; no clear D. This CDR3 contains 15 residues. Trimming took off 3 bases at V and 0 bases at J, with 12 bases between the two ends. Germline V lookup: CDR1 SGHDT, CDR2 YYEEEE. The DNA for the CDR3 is TGTGCCAGCAGCTACGTGACACTTCTGAACACTGAAGCTTTCTTT. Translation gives CASSYVTLLNTEAFF.

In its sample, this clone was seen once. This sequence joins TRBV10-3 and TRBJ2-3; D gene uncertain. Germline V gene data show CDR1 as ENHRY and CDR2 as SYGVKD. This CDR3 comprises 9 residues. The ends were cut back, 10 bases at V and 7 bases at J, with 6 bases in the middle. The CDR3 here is CATRYTQYF. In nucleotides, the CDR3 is TGTGCCACCCGGTATACGCAGTATTTT.

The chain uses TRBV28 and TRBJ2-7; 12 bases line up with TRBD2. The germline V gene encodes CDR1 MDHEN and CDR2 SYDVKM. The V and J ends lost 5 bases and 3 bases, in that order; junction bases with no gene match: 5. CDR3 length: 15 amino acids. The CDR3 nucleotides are TGTGCCAGCAGTGACTCGACTAGCGGGAGCTACGAGCAGTACTTC. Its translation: CASSDSTSGSYEQYF.

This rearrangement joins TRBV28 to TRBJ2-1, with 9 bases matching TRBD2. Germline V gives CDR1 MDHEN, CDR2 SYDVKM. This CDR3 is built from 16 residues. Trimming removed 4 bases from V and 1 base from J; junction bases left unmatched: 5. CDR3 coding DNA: TGTGCCAGCAGTTCGGGAGCGGGAGGTTCCTACAATGAGCAGTTCTTC. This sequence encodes CASSSGAGGSYNEQFF.

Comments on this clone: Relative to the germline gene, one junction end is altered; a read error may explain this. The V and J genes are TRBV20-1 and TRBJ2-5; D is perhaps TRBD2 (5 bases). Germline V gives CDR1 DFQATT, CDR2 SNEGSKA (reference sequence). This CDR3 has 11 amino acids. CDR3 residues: CSAVRTPDQHF. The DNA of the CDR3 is TGCAGTGCCGTCAGGACTCCTGATCAGCACTTC.

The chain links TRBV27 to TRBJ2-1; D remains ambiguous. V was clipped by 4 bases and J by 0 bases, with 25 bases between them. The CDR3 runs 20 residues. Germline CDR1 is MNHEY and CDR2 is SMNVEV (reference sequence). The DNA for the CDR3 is TGTGCCAGCAGTTCCGGCAGTGCAAGCCTCAGTTACAGCTCCTACAATGAGCAGTTCTTC. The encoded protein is CASSSGSASLSYSSYNEQFF.

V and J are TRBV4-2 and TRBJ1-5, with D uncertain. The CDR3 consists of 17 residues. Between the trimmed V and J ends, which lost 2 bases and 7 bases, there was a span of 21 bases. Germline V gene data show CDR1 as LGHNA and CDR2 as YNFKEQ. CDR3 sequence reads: CASSQSVLAAGLQPQHF. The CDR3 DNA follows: TGTGCCAGCAGCCAATCAGTCTTGGCGGCCGGCCTCCAGCCCCAGCATTTT.

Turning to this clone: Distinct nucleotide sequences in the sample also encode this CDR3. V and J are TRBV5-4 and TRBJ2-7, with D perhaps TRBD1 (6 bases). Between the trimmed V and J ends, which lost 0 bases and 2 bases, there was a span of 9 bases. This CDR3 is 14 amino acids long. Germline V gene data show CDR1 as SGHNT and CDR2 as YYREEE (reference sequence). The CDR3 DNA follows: TGTGCCAGCAGCTTGGCTGGGGGCACCTACGAGCAGTACTTC. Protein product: CASSLAGGTYEQYF.